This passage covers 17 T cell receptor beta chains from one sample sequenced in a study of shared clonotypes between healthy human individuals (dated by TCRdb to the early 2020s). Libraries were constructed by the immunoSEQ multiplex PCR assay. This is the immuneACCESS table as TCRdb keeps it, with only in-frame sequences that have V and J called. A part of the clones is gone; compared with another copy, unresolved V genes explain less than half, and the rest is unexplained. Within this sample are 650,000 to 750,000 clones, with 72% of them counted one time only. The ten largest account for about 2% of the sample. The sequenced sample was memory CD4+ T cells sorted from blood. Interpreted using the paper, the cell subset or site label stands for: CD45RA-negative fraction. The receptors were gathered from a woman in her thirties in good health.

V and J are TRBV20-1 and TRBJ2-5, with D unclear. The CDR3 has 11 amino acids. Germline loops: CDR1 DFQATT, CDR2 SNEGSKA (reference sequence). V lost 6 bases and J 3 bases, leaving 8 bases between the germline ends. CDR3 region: CSAPLEETQYF. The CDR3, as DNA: TGCAGTGCCCCCCTGGAAGAGACCCAGTACTTC.

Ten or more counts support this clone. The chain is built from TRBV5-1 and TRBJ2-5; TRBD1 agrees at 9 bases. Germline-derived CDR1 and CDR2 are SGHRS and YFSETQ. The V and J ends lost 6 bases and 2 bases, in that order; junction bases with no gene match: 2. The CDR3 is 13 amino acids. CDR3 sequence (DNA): TGCGCCAGCAACGGACAGGGGCAAGAGACCCAGTACTTC. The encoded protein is CASNGQGQETQYF.

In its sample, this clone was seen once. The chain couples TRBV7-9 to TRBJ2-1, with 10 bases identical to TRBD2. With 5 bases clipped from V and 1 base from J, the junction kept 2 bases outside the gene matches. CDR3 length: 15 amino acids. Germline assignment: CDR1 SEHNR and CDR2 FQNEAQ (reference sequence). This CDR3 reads CASSPGLASYNEQFF. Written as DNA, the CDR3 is TGTGCCAGCAGCCCGGGACTAGCGTCCTACAATGAGCAGTTCTTC.

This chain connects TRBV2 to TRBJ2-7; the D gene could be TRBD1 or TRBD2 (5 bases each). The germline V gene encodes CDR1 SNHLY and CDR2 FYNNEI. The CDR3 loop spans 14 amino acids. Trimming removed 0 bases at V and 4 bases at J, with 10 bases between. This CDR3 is CASSEAGEAYEQYF. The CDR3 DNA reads TGTGCCAGCAGTGAAGCGGGGGAAGCGTACGAGCAGTACTTC. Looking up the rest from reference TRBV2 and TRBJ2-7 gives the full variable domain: EPEVTQTPSHQVTQMGQEVILRCVPISNHLYFYWYRQILGQKVEFLVSFYNNEISEKSEIFDDQFSVERPDGSNFTLKIRSTKLEDSAMYFCASSEAGEAYEQYFGPGTRLTVT.

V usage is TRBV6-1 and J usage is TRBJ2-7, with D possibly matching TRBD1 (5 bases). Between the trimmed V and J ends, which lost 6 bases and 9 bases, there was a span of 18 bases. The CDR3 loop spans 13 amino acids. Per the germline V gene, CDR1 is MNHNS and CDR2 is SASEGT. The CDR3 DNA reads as TGTGCCAGCAGCGGATTGACAGTCCCGGGGCAGTACTTC. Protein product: CASSGLTVPGQYF.

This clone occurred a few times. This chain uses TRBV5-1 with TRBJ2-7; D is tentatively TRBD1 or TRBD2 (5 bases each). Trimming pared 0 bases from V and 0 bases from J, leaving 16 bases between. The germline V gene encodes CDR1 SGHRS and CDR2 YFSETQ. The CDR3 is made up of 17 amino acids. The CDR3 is CASSLGSGDAASYEQYF. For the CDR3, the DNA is TGCGCCAGCAGCTTGGGATCCGGGGACGCTGCCTCCTACGAGCAGTACTTC.

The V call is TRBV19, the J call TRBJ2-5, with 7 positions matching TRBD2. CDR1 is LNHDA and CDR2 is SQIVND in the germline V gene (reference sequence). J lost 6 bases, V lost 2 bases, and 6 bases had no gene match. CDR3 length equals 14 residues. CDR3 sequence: CASSISYGRQTQYF. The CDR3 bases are TGTGCCAGTAGTATAAGTTACGGGAGGCAGACCCAGTACTTC.

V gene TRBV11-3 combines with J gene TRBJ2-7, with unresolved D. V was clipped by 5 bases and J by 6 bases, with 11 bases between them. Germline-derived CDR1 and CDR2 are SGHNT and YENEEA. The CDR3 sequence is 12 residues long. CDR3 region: CASSVTAAEQYF. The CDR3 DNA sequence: TGTGCCAGCAGCGTAACAGCTGCCGAGCAGTACTTC. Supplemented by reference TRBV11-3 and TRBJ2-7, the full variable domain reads EAGVVQSPRYKIIEKKQPVAFWCNPISGHNTLYWYLQNLGQGPELLIRYENEEAVDDSQLPKDRFSAERLKGVDSTLKIQPAELGDSAVYLCASSVTAAEQYFGPGTRLTVT.

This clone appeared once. The CDR3 protein is CASSEVANTGELFF. In DNA form, the CDR3 reads TGTGCCAGCAGTGAAGTGGCGAACACCGGGGAGCTGTTTTTT. The V and J genes are TRBV6-5 and TRBJ2-2; D is undetermined. CDR3 length: 14 residues. V was trimmed by 5 bases and J by 0 bases, leaving 7 bases between them. From germline, CDR1 is MNHEY and CDR2 SVGAGI.

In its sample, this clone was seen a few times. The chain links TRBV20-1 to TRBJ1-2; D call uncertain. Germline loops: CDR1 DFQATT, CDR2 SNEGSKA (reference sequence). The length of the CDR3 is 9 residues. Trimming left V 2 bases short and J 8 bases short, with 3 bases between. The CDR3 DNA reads TGCAGTGCTAGACTCGGCTACACCTTC. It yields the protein CSARLGYTF.

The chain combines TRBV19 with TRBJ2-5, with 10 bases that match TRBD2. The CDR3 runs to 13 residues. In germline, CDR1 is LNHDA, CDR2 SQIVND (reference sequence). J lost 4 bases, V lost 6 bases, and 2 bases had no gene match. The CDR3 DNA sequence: TGTGCCAGTAGCCTAGCGGGAGTAGAGACCCAGTACTTC. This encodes CASSLAGVETQYF.

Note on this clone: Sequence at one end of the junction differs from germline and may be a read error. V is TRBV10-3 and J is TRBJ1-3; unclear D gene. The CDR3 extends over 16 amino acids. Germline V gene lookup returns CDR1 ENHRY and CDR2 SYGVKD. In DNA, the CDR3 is TGTGCCAGCAGTGAGTCCCGGCCGTTCTCTGGAAACACCATATATTTT. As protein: CASSESRPFSGNTIYF.

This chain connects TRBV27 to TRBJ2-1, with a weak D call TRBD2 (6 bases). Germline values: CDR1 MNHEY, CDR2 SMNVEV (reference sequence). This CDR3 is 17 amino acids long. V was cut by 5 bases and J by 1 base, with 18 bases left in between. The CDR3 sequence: CASSRRPAGTSYNEQFF. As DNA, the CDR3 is TGTGCCAGCAGTCGCCGCCCGGCAGGGACTTCCTACAATGAGCAGTTCTTC.

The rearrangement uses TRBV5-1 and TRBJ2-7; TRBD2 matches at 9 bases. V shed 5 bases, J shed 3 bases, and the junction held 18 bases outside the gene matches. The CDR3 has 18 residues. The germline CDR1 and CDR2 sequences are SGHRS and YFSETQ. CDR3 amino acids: CASSLAGSGTYDRYEQYF. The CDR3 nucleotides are TGCGCCAGCAGTCTAGCGGGAAGCGGGACTTATGACCGCTACGAGCAGTACTTC.

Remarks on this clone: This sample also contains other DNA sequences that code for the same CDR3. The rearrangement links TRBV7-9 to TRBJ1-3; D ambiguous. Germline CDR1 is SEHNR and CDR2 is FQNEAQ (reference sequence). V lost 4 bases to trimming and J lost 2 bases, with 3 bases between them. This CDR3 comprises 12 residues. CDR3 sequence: CASSSAGNTIYF. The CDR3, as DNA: TGTGCCAGCAGCTCCGCTGGAAACACCATATATTTT.

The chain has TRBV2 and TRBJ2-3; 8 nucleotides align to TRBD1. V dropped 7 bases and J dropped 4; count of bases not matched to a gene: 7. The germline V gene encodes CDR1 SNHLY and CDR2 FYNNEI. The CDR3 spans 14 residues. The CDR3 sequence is CASTLDRGPDTQYF. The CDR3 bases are TGTGCCAGCACCCTCGACAGGGGACCAGATACGCAGTATTTT.

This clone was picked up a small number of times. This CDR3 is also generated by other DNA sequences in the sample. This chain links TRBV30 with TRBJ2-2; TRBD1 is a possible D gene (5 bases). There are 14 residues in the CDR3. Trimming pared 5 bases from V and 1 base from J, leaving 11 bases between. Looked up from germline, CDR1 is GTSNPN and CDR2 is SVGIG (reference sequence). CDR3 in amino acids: CAWSRQGNTGELFF. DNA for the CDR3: TGTGCCTGGTCGAGGCAGGGGAACACCGGGGAGCTGTTTTTT.